This T cell receptor (beta chain) was profiled in a study of Ad26.COV2.S vaccination and SARS-CoV-2 variants. Study at large: Ad26.COV2.S given intramuscularly, once or twice 56 days apart. Study findings and constraints: The authors reported substantial breadth in spike-specific CD8+ and CD4+ T cell responses after vaccination.

Some clones are missing from TCRdb's copy, which holds only in-frame ones; the method was immunoSEQ multiplex PCR. This sample carries hundreds of thousands of clones, around nine tenths of them seen once, and the ten largest clones take less than 15%. Treatment specified: roughly 19 received Ad26.COV2.S at low or high dose, single or two shots; several received placebo; per-sample allocation not given. The samples were gathered on day 63 after the first injection of vaccine or placebo. The CDR3 is made up of 15 amino acids. Germline V CDR1 and CDR2: SGHRS, YFSETQ. The V gene lost 2 bases and the J gene lost 8 bases, with 17 bases spanning the gap. With respect to this clone: Its antigen is as yet unknown.

The sequences come from peripheral blood, collected in a trial of Ad26.COV2.S vaccine versus placebo. This TCR derives from a person between 18 and 65 years old who received the Ad26.COV2.S COVID-19 vaccine or a placebo. The rearrangement links TRBV5-1 to TRBJ2-1; no clear D gene. In DNA form, the CDR3 reads TGCGCCAGCAGCTTACAGCTTATTAGTTACGATGAGCAGTTCTTC. It codes for CASSLQLISYDEQFF. Filled out from reference TRBV5-1 and TRBJ2-1, the complete variable domain reads KAGVTQTPRYLIKTRGQQVTLSCSPISGHRSVSWYQQTPGQGLQFLFEYFSETQRNKGNFPGRFSGRQFSNSRSEMNVSTLELGDSALYLCASSLQLISYDEQFFGPGTRLTVL.